The next 19 T cell receptor beta chains were all read from a single sample in a study of monozygotic twins with cystic fibrosis. Measured with immunoSEQ multiplex PCR; TCRdb has only the in-frame clones, and not every one. The table has 15,000 to 20,000 clones, about 89% seen once. Sequencing input: blood. These receptors were obtained from a girl aged 2 to 9 with cystic fibrosis.

This clone was counted a few times. This sequence joins TRBV4-3 and TRBJ2-7; D perhaps matches TRBD2 (6 bases). Germline CDR1 reads LGHNA; CDR2 reads YSLEER. This CDR3 comprises 15 residues. The V gene lost 1 base and the J gene lost 3 bases, with 13 bases spanning the gap. CDR3: CASSQGRDFFYEQYF. CDR3 nucleotide sequence: TGCGCCAGCAGCCAAGGGAGGGACTTCTTCTACGAGCAGTACTTC.

This sequence joins TRBV6-1 and TRBJ2-7; 13 bases line up with TRBD2. The J segment lost 2 bases and the V segment lost 0 bases, leaving 4 bases of the junction unmatched. In germline, CDR1 is MNHNS, CDR2 SASEGT. The CDR3 covers 17 residues. CDR3 nucleotides: TGTGCCAGCAGTGAAGCGGGACTAGCGGGGATCGCCTACGAGCAGTACTTC. Protein sequence: CASSEAGLAGIAYEQYF.

This chain connects TRBV6-6 to TRBJ2-2; TRBD2 agrees at 8 bases. The CDR3 totals 15 residues. V trimming: 1 base; J trimming: 4 bases; junction bases outside the gene matches: 2. The germline gives CDR1 MNHNY, CDR2 SVGAGI (reference sequence). CDR3 sequence (DNA): TGTGCCAGCAGTTACTTCCGGGAGGGCACCGGGGAGCTGTTTTTT. This gives the protein CASSYFREGTGELFF.

This chain connects TRBV5-1 to TRBJ2-5; 7 bases align to TRBD2. CDR3 size: 13 residues. Germline V gives CDR1 SGHRS, CDR2 YFSETQ. V was pared by 4 bases and J by 1 base, with 1 base of the junction left unmatched. The chain's CDR3 is CASSPGGQETQYF. The CDR3 nucleotides are TGCGCCAGCAGCCCGGGGGGCCAAGAGACCCAGTACTTC.

This chain links TRBV7-9 with TRBJ2-5; TRBD2 might be the D (6 bases). This CDR3 has 15 residues. The V end was cut by 5 bases, the J end by 5 bases, with 18 bases between. Per the germline V gene, CDR1 is SEHNR and CDR2 is FQNEAQ (reference sequence). CDR3 sequence reads: CASSRPNRGWETQYF. In DNA form, the CDR3 reads TGTGCCAGCAGCCGCCCAAACCGGGGGTGGGAGACCCAGTACTTC. The variable domain in full, with the rest retrieved from reference TRBV7-9 and TRBJ2-5, is DTGVSQNPRHKITKRGQNVTFRCDPISEHNRLYWYRQTLGQGPEFLTYFQNEAQLEKSRLLSDRFSAERPKGSFSTLEIQRTEQGDSAMYLCASSRPNRGWETQYFGPGTRLLVL.

This chain links TRBV25-1 with TRBJ1-1; 10 bases agree with TRBD1. V shed 8 bases and J 5 bases; nucleotides not matched to a gene: 8. The V gene's germline CDR1 is MGHDK and CDR2 SYGVNS. The CDR3 sequence is 14 residues long. The CDR3 is CASGGTGVETEAFF. CDR3 DNA: TGTGCCAGCGGGGGGACAGGGGTAGAAACTGAAGCTTTCTTT.

CDR3 sequence reads: CASSTIAGGTDTQYF. Here the CDR3 DNA reads TGTGCCAGCAGCACCATAGCGGGAGGCACAGATACGCAGTATTTT. This chain uses TRBV11-2 with TRBJ2-3, with 9 bases matching TRBD2. The CDR3 length is 15 residues. Germline assignment: CDR1 SGHAT and CDR2 FQNNGV. Trimming removed 5 bases from V and 1 base from J; junction bases left unmatched: 4.

The V call is TRBV30, the J call TRBJ2-7, with TRBD2 matching 9 bases. V shed 2 bases, J shed 3 bases, and the junction held 2 bases outside the gene matches. The germline gives CDR1 GTSNPN, CDR2 SVGIG (reference sequence). The CDR3 has 13 amino acids. CDR3: CAWSLTSGYEQYF. The CDR3 DNA is TGTGCCTGGAGTTTGACTAGCGGCTACGAGCAGTACTTC.

The J gene is TRBJ1-1, the V gene TRBV4-2; D unresolved. CDR3 size: 20 residues. Trimming stripped 0 bases from V and 1 base from J, with 24 bases between. The germline V gene has CDR1 LGHNA and CDR2 YNFKEQ. The CDR3 loop is CASSQDFSAPRWRGNTEAFF. The DNA of the CDR3 is TGTGCCAGCAGCCAAGACTTCTCTGCCCCGAGGTGGCGCGGGAACACTGAAGCTTTCTTT.

The chain has TRBV5-6 and TRBJ1-2, with TRBD1 matching 9 bases. The germline gives CDR1 SGHDT, CDR2 YYEEEE. The CDR3 loop spans 14 amino acids. With 4 bases clipped from V and 8 bases from J, the junction kept 9 bases outside the gene matches. CDR3 in DNA: TGTGCCAGCAGCGGTACAGGGGGCGGGATGGGCTACACCTTC. It is translated as CASSGTGGGMGYTF.

This clone is a singleton in its sample. V usage is TRBV7-9 and J usage is TRBJ2-1; D gene ambiguous. The CDR3 runs to 13 residues. Germline CDR1 SEHNR, CDR2 FQNEAQ (reference sequence). V was shortened by 1 base and J by 8 bases, with 9 bases between the two germline ends. For the CDR3, the DNA is TGTGCCAGCAGCTTAGGGGGTCTCGATGAGCAGTTCTTC. Translating it yields CASSLGGLDEQFF.

The CDR3 protein is CASSSSGLSSYNEQFF. The CDR3 DNA reads as TGTGCCAGCAGCTCCAGCGGGCTAAGCTCCTACAATGAGCAGTTCTTC. V and J are TRBV28 and TRBJ2-1; a possible D gene is TRBD2 (6 bases). V was cut by 6 bases and J by 0 bases, with 15 bases left in between. The CDR3 has 16 amino acids. Per the germline V gene, CDR1 is MDHEN and CDR2 is SYDVKM.

The chain has TRBV4-3 and TRBJ2-1, with D perhaps TRBD2 (6 bases). Germline values: CDR1 LGHNA, CDR2 YSLEER. This CDR3 has 16 amino acids. V lost 0 bases, J lost 3 bases, and 12 bases lay in between. For the CDR3, the DNA is TGCGCCAGCAGCCAAGATTCGGCGGGACTCTACAATGAGCAGTTCTTC. It specifies CASSQDSAGLYNEQFF.

This chain links TRBV27 with TRBJ1-1, with no clear D. CDR1 MNHEY and CDR2 SMNVEV come from the germline V gene (reference sequence). The CDR3 covers 15 residues. Trimming pared 3 bases from V and 1 base from J, leaving 12 bases between. Written as DNA, the CDR3 is TGTGCCAGCAGTTTCTCCCGAGGGCCGAACACTGAAGCTTTCTTT. Translated: CASSFSRGPNTEAFF.

V usage is TRBV7-3 and J usage is TRBJ2-5; D possibly matches TRBD1 or TRBD2 (5 bases each). The CDR3 runs to 14 residues. Trimming pared 3 bases from V and 3 bases from J, leaving 11 bases between. The germline V gene encodes CDR1 SGHTA and CDR2 FQGTGA. Written as DNA, the CDR3 is TGTGCCAGCAGCTTTGGGGGAAGGGAAGAGACCCAGTACTTC. Translation gives CASSFGGREETQYF.

The V and J genes are TRBV30 and TRBJ2-2, with 10 bases matching TRBD1. With 4 bases clipped from V and 7 bases from J, the junction kept 3 bases outside the gene matches. The CDR3 is 13 amino acids. The germline V gene encodes CDR1 GTSNPN and CDR2 SVGIG (reference sequence). CDR3 DNA sequence: TGTGCCTGGAAGTGGACAGGGGGCGGGGAGCTGTTTTTT. Its protein is CAWKWTGGGELFF.

CDR3 protein: CASSLGQASGNTIYF. The CDR3, as DNA: TGTGCCAGCAGTCTAGGACAGGCCTCTGGAAACACCATATATTTT. The V gene is TRBV2, the J gene TRBJ1-3; 7 nucleotides line up with TRBD1. The junction had 4 bases not matched to a gene; V was cut back by 5 bases and J by 0 bases. The CDR3 has 15 residues. Germline CDR1 is SNHLY and CDR2 is FYNNEI.

The chain combines TRBV15 with TRBJ2-7; D remains unclear. Germline V gene data show CDR1 as LNHNV and CDR2 as YYDKDF (reference sequence). The CDR3 totals 16 residues. V lost 1 base and J lost 2, with 15 bases in between. The CDR3 is CATSRVLPARAYEQYF. In DNA form, the CDR3 reads TGTGCCACCAGCAGAGTCCTCCCAGCCCGAGCCTACGAGCAGTACTTC.

The table lists this clone with a count of one. V is TRBV2 and J is TRBJ1-2; tentative D call: TRBD1 (6 bases). Germline V gives CDR1 SNHLY, CDR2 FYNNEI. The CDR3 totals 14 residues. Trimming took off 0 bases at V and 8 bases at J, with 13 bases between the two ends. In nucleotides, the CDR3 is TGTGCCAGCAGTGAAGCTAATCAGGGGATCGGCTACACCTTC. Translation: CASSEANQGIGYTF.